The present entry profiles one TCR beta chain with its context. Its antigen is not known. The study drew the donors from its approximately 110-subject validation cohort, separate from the approximately 670-subject first cohort. This sample is part of a study of cytomegalovirus exposure and HLA in healthy donors. Study-level findings and limits: The CMV antigen specificity of a few CMV-associated chains was confirmed through in vitro analysis. Reportedly, diagnosis of cytomegalovirus status by the classifier showed high specificity and sensitivity.

CDR3 length equals 15 residues. Germline loops: CDR1 MNHNS, CDR2 SASEGT. J gave up 8 bases and V 6 bases, and 12 bases lay outside the gene matches. Data came from immunoSEQ multiplex PCR; TCRdb stores just in-frame clones and leaves some out. This sample has some 130,000 clones; approximately 90% occur once, and the top ten carry roughly 6%. The rearrangement joins TRBV6-1 to TRBJ2-1; the match to TRBD2 covers 8 bases. This sequence originates from a woman between 18 and 29 years old in good health and CMV-seropositive. Sequencing was carried out using PBMCs. CDR3 in amino acids: CASRLRGAGTDEQFF. Here the CDR3 DNA reads TGTGCCAGCAGATTGCGGGGGGCGGGTACGGATGAGCAGTTCTTC.